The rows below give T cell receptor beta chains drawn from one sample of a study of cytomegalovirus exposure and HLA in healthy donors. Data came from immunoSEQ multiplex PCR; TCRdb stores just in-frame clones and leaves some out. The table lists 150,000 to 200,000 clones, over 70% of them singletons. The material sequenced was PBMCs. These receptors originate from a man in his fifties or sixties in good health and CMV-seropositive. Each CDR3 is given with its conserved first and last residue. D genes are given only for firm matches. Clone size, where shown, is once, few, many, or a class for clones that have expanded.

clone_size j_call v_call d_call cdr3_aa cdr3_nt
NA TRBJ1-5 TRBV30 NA CAWSVAVSNQPQHF TGTGCCTGGAGTGTAGCTGTAAGCAATCAGCCCCAGCATTTT
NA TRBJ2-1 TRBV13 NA CASSASDRKQFF TGTGCCAGCAGCGCTTCGGACAGAAAGCAGTTCTTC
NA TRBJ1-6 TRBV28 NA CASSSEGLPRVSPLHF TGTGCCAGCAGTTCGGAGGGACTACCCCGGGTGTCACCCCTCCACTTT
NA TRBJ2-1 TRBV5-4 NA CASSLGAGAGEQFF TGTGCCAGCAGCTTGGGGGCAGGGGCAGGTGAGCAGTTCTTC
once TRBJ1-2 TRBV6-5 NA CAVRSGVNYGYTF TGTGCCGTTCGGTCCGGGGTGAACTATGGCTACACCTTC
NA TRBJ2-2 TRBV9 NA CASSARGSGELFF TGTGCCAGCAGCGCACGGGGGTCCGGGGAGCTGTTTTTT
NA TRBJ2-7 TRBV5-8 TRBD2 CASSPVREGHEQYF TGTGCCAGCAGCCCGGTACGGGAGGGCCACGAGCAGTACTTC
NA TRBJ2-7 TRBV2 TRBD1 CASREQGYEQYF TGTGCCAGCAGGGAACAGGGGTACGAGCAGTACTTC
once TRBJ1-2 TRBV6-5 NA CATSGTPKEGYTF TGTGCCACCTCCGGGACTCCGAAGGAAGGCTACACCTTC
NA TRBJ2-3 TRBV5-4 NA CASSSRQGGDTQYF TGTGCCAGCAGCTCTAGGCAGGGCGGTGATACGCAGTATTTT
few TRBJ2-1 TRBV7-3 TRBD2 CASSSGGASYNEQFF TGTGCCAGCAGCTCCGGGGGGGCCTCCTACAATGAGCAGTTCTTC
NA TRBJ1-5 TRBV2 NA CASSPTGRGDQPQHF TGTGCCAGCAGTCCGACGGGGCGGGGAGATCAGCCCCAGCATTTT
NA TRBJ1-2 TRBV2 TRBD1 CASRGQGLRSYGYTF TGTGCCAGCAGAGGACAGGGGCTTCGGAGCTATGGCTACACCTTC
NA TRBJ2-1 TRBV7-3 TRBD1 CASSLIQGKQFF TGTGCCAGCAGCTTAATACAGGGGAAGCAGTTCTTC
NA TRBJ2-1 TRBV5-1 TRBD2 CASSPHSGGDEQFF TGCGCCAGCAGCCCCCATAGCGGGGGGGATGAGCAGTTCTTC
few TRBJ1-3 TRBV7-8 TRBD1 CASSFTGGTGNTIYF TGTGCCAGCAGCTTTACAGGGGGCACTGGAAACACCATATATTTT
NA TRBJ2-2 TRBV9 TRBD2 CASSKIAGGRTGELFF TGTGCCAGCAGCAAGATAGCGGGGGGGCGAACCGGGGAGCTGTTTTTT
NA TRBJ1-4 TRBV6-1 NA CASSEEVREKLFF TGTGCCAGCAGTGAAGAGGTCAGGGAAAAACTGTTTTTT
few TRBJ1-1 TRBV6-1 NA CASSEMARGLGGAFF TGTGCCAGCAGTGAAATGGCCCGGGGACTTGGAGGGGCTTTCTTT
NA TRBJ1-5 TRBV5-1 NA CASSLAGNQPQHF TGCGCCAGCAGCTTGGCCGGTAATCAGCCCCAGCATTTT
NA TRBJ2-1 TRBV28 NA CASSPLRGEGTYNEQFF TGTGCCAGCAGTCCCTTAAGGGGGGAGGGGACCTACAATGAGCAGTTCTTC
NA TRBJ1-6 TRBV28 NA CASSLGSPLHF TGTGCCAGCAGTTTAGGCTCACCCCTCCACTTT